This T cell receptor beta chain was captured by sequencing in a study of early T cells in non-severe SARS-CoV-2 infection. Study summary: Sequencing of unsorted whole blood was done on bulk RNA, leaving chains unpaired.

As regards this clonotype: Antigen unknown.

Individual cDNA molecules received unique molecular identifiers. In TCRdb, the 5' RACE reads were re-called with MiXCR into one record per CDR3 protein. The sample holds about 34,000 distinct CDR3 sequences, less than 8% seen once. Germline-derived CDR1 and CDR2 are SEHNR and FQNEAQ (reference sequence). The V and J ends lost 5 bases and 0 bases, in that order; junction bases with no gene match: 9. The CDR3 contains 18 residues. Study outcomes and limitations: Anti-spike CD8 responses were favored by VDJdb matching, which missed private and CD4 specificities.

The sequence derives from an adult who was a healthcare worker with PCR-confirmed SARS-CoV-2 infection or an uninfected control (not recorded which). The J gene is TRBJ2-6, the V gene TRBV7-9, with 8 nucleotides matching TRBD1. The sequenced material came from whole blood. CDR3 sequence: CASSPGQGQSSGANVLTF. In DNA form, the CDR3 reads TGTGCCAGCAGCCCCGGACAGGGACAAAGCTCTGGGGCCAACGTCCTGACTTTC. Filled out from reference TRBV7-9 and TRBJ2-6, the complete variable domain reads DTGVSQNPRHKITKRGQNVTFRCDPISEHNRLYWYRQTLGQGPEFLTYFQNEAQLEKSRLLSDRFSAERPKGSFSTLEIQRTEQGDSAMYLCASSPGQGQSSGANVLTFGAGSRLTVL.